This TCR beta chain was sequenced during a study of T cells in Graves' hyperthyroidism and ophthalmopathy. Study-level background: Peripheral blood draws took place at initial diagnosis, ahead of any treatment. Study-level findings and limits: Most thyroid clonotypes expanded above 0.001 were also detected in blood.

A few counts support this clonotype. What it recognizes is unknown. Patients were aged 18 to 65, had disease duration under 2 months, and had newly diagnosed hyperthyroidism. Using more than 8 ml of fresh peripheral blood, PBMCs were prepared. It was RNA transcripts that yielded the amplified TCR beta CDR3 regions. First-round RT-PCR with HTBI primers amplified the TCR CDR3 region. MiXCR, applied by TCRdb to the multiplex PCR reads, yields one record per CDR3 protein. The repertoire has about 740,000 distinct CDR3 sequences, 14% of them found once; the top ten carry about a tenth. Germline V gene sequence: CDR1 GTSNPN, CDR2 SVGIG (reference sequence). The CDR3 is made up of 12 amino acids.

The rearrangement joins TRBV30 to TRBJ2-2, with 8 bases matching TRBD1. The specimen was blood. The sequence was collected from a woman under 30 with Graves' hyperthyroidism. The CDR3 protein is CGQTDRQGKLFF. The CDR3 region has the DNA TGTGGACAAACCGACAGACAGGGGAAGCTGTTTTTT.